Shown below are 6 T cell receptor beta chains from a single sample sequenced in a study of T cell responses to AZD1222 COVID-19 vaccine. Assay used: immunoSEQ multiplex PCR; TCRdb lists only in-frame clones, some missing. The data hold about 200,000 clones, with around nine tenths observed a single time. The source was peripheral blood, collected 28 days after the second dose of the MenACWY control vaccine. Receptors were obtained from an adult who received the MenACWY meningococcal vaccine as a control.

The V call is TRBV19, the J call TRBJ1-5, with a possible D match to TRBD1 (5 bases). V shed 6 bases and J shed 4 bases, with 10 bases lying between them. CDR3 length: 13 amino acids. Germline CDR1 reads LNHDA; CDR2 reads SQIVND (reference sequence). CDR3 protein: CASSQGLNQPQHF. CDR3 coding DNA: TGTGCCAGTAGCCAGGGCCTAAATCAGCCCCAGCATTTT.

V gene TRBV5-8 combines with J gene TRBJ1-1; 8 bases match TRBD1. The CDR3 spans 17 residues. The germline gives CDR1 SGHTS, CDR2 YDEGEE. The V segment lost 2 bases and the J segment 2 bases; nucleotides outside the gene matches: 11. This CDR3 is CASSFDRGEPHNTEAFF. Here the CDR3 DNA reads TGTGCCAGCAGCTTCGACAGGGGCGAACCCCATAACACTGAAGCTTTCTTT.

This clone was seen a few times. The chain carries TRBV28 and TRBJ1-4, with D unclear. Germline CDR1 and CDR2: MDHEN and SYDVKM. This CDR3 spans 12 amino acids. Trimming pared 8 bases from V and 10 bases from J, leaving 14 bases between. CDR3 sequence: CASLNNYGKLFF. The CDR3 nucleotides are TGTGCCAGCCTTAACAATTATGGAAAACTGTTTTTT.

This clone was seen just once. The J gene is TRBJ2-7, the V gene TRBV29-1, with D possibly being TRBD1 or TRBD2 (5 bases each). The CDR3 consists of 12 residues. V dropped 7 bases and J dropped 0 bases, with 10 bases sitting between them. Per the germline V gene, CDR1 is SQVTM and CDR2 is ANQGSEA. The CDR3 nucleotides read TGCAGCGCTGGGGACGGCTCCTACGAGCAGTACTTC. Translated, it gives CSAGDGSYEQYF.

This clone occurred once. V is TRBV30 and J is TRBJ1-1; D may be TRBD1 (6 bases). This CDR3 is built from 12 residues. Germline CDR1 and CDR2: GTSNPN and SVGIG (reference sequence). The V gene lost 3 bases and the J gene lost 3 bases, with 8 bases spanning the gap. The CDR3 sequence: CAWRGGDTEAFF. As DNA, the CDR3 is TGTGCCTGGAGAGGGGGGGACACTGAAGCTTTCTTT.

This chain connects TRBV30 to TRBJ2-1, with TRBD2 matching over 8 bases. The CDR3 covers 15 residues. Germline lookup yields CDR1 GTSNPN and CDR2 SVGIG (reference sequence). J gave up 8 bases and V 2 bases, and 11 bases lay outside the gene matches. CDR3 residues: CAWSPLAGGIDEQFF. The CDR3 coding sequence is TGTGCCTGGAGTCCCCTGGCGGGAGGTATCGATGAGCAGTTCTTC. Together with reference TRBV30 and TRBJ2-1, the CDR3 gives the full variable domain: SQTIHQWPATLVQPVGSPLSLECTVEGTSNPNLYWYRQAAGRGLQLLFYSVGIGQISSEVPQNLSASRPQDRQFILSSKKLLLSDSGFYLCAWSPLAGGIDEQFFGPGTRLTVL.